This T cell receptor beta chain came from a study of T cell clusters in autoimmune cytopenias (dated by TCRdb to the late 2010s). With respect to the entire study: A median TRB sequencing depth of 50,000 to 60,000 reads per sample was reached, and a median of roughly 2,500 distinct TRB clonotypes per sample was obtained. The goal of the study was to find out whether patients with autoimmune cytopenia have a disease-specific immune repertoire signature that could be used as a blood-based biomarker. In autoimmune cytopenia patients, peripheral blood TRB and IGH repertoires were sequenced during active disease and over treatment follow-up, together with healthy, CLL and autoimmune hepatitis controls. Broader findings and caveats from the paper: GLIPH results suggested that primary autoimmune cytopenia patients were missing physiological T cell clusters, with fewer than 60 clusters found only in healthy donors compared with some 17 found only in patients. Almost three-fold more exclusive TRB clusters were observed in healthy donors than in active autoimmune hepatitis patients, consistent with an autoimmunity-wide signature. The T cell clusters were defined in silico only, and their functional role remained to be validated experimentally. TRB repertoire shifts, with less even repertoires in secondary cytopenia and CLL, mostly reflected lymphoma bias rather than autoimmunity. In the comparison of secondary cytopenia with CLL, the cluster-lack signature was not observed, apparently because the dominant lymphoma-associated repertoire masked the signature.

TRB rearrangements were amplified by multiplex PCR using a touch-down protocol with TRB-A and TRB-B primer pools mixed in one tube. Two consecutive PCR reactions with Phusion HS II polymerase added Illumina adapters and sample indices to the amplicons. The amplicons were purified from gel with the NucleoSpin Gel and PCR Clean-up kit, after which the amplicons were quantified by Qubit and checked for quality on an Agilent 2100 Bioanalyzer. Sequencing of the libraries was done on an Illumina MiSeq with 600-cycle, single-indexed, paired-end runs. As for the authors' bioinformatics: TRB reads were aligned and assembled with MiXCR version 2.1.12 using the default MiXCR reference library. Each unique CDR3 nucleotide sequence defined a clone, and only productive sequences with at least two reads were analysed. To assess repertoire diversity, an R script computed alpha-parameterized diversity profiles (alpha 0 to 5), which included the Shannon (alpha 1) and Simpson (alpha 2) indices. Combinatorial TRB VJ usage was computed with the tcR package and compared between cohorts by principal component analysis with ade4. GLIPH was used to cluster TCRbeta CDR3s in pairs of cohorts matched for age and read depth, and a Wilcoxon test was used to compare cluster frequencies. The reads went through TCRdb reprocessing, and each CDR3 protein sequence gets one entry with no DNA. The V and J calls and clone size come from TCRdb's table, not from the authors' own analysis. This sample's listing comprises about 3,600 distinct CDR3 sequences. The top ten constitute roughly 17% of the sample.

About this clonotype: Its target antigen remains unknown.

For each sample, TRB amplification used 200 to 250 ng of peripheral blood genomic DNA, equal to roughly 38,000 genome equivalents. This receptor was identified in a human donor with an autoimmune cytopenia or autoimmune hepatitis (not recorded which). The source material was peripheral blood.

The CDR3 sequence is CSVLGTSGYGYTF. The chain uses TRBV29-1 and TRBJ1-2. Its CDR3 holds 13 amino acids, cysteine through phenylalanine. Only the protein is available. The germline V gene specifies SQVTM as CDR1 and ANQGSEA as CDR2.